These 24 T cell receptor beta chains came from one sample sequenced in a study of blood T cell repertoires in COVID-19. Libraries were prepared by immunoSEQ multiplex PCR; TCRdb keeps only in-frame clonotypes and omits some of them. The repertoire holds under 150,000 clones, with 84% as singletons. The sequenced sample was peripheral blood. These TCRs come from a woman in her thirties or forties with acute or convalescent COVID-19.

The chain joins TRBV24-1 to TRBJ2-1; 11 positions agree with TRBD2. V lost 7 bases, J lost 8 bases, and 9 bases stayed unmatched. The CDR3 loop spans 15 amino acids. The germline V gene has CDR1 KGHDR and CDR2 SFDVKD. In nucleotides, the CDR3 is TGTGCCACCAGCCTTAGCGGGGGGGCCCGTGATGAGCAGTTCTTC. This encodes CATSLSGGARDEQFF.

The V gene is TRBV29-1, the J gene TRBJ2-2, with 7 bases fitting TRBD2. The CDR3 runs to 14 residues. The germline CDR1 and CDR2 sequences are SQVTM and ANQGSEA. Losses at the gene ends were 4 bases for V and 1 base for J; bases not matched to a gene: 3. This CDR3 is CSVASGRNTGELFF. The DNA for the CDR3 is TGCAGCGTTGCTAGCGGTCGGAACACCGGGGAGCTGTTTTTT.

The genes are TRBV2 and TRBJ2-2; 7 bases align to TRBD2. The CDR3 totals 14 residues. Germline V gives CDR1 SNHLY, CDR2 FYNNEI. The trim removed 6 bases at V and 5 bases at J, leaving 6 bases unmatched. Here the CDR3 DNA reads TGTGCCAGCAGCGAGGTGGGGGGGACCGGGGAGCTGTTTTTT. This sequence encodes CASSEVGGTGELFF. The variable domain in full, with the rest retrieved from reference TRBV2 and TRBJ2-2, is EPEVTQTPSHQVTQMGQEVILRCVPISNHLYFYWYRQILGQKVEFLVSFYNNEISEKSEIFDDQFSVERPDGSNFTLKIRSTKLEDSAMYFCASSEVGGTGELFFGEGSRLTVL.

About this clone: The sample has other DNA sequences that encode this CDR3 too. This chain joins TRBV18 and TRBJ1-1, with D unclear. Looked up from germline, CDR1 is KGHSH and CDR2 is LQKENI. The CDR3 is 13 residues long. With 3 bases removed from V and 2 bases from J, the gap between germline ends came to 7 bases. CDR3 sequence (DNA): TGTGCCAGCTCACCGAGTCTTAACACTGAAGCTTTCTTT. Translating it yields CASSPSLNTEAFF.

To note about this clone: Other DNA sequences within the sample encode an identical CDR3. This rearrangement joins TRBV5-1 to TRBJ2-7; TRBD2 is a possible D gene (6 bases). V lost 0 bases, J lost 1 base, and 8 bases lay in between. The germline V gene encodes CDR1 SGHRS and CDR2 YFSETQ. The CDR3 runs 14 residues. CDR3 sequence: CASSLAGGSYEQYF. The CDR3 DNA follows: TGCGCCAGCAGCTTGGCCGGAGGGTCCTACGAGCAGTACTTC.

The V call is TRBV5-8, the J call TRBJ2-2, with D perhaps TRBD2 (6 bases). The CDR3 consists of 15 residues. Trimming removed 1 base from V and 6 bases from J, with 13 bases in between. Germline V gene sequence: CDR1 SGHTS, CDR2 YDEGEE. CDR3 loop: CASSLTGVRAGELFF. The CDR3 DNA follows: TGTGCCAGCAGCTTGACGGGGGTTCGGGCCGGGGAGCTGTTTTTT.

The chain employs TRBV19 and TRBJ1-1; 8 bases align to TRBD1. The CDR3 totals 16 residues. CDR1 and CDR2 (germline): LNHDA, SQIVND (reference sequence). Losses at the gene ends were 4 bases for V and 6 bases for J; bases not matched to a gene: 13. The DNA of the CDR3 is TGTGCCAGTAGTACCGGGACAGGAATCGTTCTCGCTGAAGCTTTCTTT. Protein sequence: CASSTGTGIVLAEAFF.

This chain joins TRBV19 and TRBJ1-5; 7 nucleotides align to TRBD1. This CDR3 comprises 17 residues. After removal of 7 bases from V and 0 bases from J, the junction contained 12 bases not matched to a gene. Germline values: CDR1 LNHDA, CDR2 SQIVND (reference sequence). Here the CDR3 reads CASNSDRLLNSNQPQHF. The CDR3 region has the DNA TGTGCCAGTAACTCGGACAGGTTGCTTAATAGCAATCAGCCCCAGCATTTT.

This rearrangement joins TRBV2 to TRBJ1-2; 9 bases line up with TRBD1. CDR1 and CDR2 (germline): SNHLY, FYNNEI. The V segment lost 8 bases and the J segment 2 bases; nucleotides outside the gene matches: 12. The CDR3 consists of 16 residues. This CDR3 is CASLRDREMFNYGYTF. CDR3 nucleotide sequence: TGTGCCAGCCTCCGGGACAGGGAGATGTTCAACTATGGCTACACCTTC.

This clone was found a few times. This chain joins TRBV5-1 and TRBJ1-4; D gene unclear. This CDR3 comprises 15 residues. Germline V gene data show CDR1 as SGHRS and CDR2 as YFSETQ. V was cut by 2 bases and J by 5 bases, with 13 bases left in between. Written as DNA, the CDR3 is TGCGCCAGCAGCTTTGGAGGGTGGCGCAATGAAAAACTGTTTTTT. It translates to CASSFGGWRNEKLFF.

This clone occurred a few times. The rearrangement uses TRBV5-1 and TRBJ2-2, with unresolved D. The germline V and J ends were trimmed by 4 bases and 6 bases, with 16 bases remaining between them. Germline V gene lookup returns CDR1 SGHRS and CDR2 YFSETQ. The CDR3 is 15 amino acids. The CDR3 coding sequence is TGCGCCAGCAGCCTGGAGCCTGTACGAGCCGGGGAGCTGTTTTTT. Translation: CASSLEPVRAGELFF.

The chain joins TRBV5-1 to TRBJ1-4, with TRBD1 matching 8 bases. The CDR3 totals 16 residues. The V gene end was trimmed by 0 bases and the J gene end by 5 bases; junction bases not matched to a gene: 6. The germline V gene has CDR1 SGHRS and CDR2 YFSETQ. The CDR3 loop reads CASSLGFGTGNEKLFF. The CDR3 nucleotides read TGCGCCAGCAGCTTGGGCTTTGGGACAGGCAATGAAAAACTGTTTTTT.

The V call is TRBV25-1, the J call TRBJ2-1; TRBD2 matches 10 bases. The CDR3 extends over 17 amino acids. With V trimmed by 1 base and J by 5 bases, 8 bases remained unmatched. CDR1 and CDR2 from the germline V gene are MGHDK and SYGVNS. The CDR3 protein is CASSEWLAGGRNNEQFF. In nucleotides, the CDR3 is TGTGCCAGCAGTGAATGGTTAGCGGGGGGCCGGAACAATGAGCAGTTCTTC.

CDR3 residues: CASLLGGSYEQYF. The CDR3 nucleotides read TGTGCCAGCCTACTAGGAGGATCCTACGAGCAGTACTTC. The chain has TRBV28 and TRBJ2-7; D possibly corresponds to TRBD2 (5 bases). This CDR3 comprises 13 residues. V shed 8 bases and J shed 1 base, with 12 bases lying between them. Germline CDR1 MDHEN, CDR2 SYDVKM.

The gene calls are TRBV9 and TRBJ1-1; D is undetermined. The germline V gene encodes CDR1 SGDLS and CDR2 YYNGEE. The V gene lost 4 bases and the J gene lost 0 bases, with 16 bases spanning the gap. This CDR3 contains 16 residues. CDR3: CASSKASAGMNTEAFF. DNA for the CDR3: TGTGCCAGCAGCAAAGCCTCGGCAGGCATGAACACTGAAGCTTTCTTT.

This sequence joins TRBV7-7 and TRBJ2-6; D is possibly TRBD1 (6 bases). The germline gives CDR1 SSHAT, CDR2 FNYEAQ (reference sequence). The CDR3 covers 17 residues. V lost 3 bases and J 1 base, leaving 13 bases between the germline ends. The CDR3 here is CASSFRTVGSGANVLTF. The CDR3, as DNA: TGTGCCAGCAGCTTTAGGACAGTGGGGTCTGGGGCCAACGTCCTGACTTTC.

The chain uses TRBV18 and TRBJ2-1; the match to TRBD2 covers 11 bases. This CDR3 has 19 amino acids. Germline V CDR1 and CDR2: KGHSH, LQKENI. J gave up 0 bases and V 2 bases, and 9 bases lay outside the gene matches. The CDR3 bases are TGTGCCAGCTCACCAGTTAGCACTAGCGGGGGTAGCTCCTACAATGAGCAGTTCTTC. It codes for CASSPVSTSGGSSYNEQFF.

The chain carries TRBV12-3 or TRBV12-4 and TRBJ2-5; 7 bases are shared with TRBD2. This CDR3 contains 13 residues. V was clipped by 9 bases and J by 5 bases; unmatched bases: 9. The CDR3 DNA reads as TGTGCCAGTGGGGGGGAGGCCGGGGAGACCCAGTACTTC. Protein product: CASGGEAGETQYF.

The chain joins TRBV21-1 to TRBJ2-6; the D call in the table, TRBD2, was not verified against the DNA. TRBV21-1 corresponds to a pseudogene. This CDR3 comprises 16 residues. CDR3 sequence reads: CASSKEAGAGANVLTF. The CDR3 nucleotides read TGTGCCAGCAGCAAAGAGGCGGGGGCCGGGGCCAACGTCCTGACTTTC.

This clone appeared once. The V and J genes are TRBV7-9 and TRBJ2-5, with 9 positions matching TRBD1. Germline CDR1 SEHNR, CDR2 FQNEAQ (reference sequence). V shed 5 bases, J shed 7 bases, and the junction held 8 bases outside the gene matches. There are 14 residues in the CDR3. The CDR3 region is CASSHPGQGWTQYF. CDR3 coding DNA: TGTGCCAGCAGCCATCCTGGACAGGGGTGGACCCAGTACTTC.

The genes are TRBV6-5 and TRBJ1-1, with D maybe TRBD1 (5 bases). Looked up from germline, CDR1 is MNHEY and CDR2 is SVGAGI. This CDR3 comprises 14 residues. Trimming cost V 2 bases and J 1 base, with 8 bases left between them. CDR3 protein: CASSYDSTNTEAFF. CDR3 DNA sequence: TGTGCCAGCAGTTACGACAGTACGAACACTGAAGCTTTCTTT.

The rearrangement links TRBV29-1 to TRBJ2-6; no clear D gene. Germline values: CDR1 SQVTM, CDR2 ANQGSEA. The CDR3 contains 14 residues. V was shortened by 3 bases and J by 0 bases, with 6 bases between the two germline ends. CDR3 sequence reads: CSVDGPSGANVLTF. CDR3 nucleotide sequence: TGCAGCGTTGATGGGCCCTCTGGGGCCAACGTCCTGACTTTC.

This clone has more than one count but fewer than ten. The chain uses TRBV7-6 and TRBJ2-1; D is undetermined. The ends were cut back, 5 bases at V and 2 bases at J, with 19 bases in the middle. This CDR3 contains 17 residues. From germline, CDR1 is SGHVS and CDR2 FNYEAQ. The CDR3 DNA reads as TGTGCCAGCAGCCGTCAGGCTGGAAATGGGCCCTACAATGAGCAGTTCTTC. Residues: CASSRQAGNGPYNEQFF. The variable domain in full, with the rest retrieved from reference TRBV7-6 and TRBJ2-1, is GAGVSQSPRYKVTKRGQDVALRCDPISGHVSLYWYRQALGQGPEFLTYFNYEAQQDKSGLPNDRFSAERPEGSISTLTIQRTEQRDSAMYRCASSRQAGNGPYNEQFFGPGTRLTVL.

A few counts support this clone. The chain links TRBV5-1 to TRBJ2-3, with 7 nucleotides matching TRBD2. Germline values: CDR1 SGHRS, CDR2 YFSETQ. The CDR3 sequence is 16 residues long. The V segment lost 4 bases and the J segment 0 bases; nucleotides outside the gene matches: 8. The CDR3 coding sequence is TGCGCCAGCAGCGTTGAGCGGGGCCCAAGCACAGATACGCAGTATTTT. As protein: CASSVERGPSTDTQYF.